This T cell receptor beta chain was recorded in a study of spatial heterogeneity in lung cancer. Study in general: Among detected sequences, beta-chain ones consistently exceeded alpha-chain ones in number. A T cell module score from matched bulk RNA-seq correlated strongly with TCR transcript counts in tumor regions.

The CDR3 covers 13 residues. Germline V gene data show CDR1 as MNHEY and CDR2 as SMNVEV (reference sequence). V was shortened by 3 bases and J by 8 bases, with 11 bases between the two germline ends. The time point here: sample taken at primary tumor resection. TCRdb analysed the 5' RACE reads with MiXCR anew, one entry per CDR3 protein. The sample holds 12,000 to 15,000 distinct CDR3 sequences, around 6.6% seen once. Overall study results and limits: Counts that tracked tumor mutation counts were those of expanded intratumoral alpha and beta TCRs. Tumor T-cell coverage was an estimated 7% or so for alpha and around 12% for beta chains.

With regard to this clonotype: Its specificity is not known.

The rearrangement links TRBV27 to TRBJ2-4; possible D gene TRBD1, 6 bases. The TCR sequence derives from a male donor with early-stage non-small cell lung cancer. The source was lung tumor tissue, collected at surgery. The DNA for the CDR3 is TGTGCCAGCAGTTTTCAGGGGATGGACATTCAGTACTTC. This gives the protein CASSFQGMDIQYF.